The 11 T cell receptor beta chains below come from one sample, sequenced in a study of blood T cell repertoires in COVID-19 (TCRdb year 2020). Library creation used the immunoSEQ multiplex PCR assay. TCRdb took over this immuneACCESS table, retaining in-frame rearrangements with V and J assigned. Such tables are incomplete; in checked studies, under half of the missing clones stem from an unresolved V gene, and the remainder is unexplained. The sample contains about 190,000 clones, less than 90% of them found a single time. The ten top clones hold 0.95% to 1.3% of the sample. What was sequenced was peripheral blood. Every receptor here comes from a young man with acute or convalescent COVID-19.

J is TRBJ2-3 and V is TRBV7-3; 8 nucleotides agree with TRBD2. This CDR3 spans 16 amino acids. CDR1 and CDR2 from the germline V gene are SGHTA and FQGTGA. The V and J ends lost 2 bases and 0 bases, in that order; junction bases with no gene match: 4. The CDR3 DNA reads TGTGCCAGCAGCTTATCACTAGCGGCTAGCACAGATACGCAGTATTTT. Protein product: CASSLSLAASTDTQYF.

This chain uses TRBV28 with TRBJ1-1; tentative D call: TRBD1 (5 bases). Germline CDR1 MDHEN, CDR2 SYDVKM. Trimming took off 4 bases at V and 0 bases at J, with 15 bases between the two ends. The CDR3 is made up of 16 amino acids. DNA of the CDR3: TGTGCCAGCAGTTACAACAGGTGGAACATGAACACTGAAGCTTTCTTT. Translation gives CASSYNRWNMNTEAFF.

The rearrangement links TRBV18 to TRBJ2-7, with D perhaps TRBD1 (5 bases). V was clipped by 1 base and J by 2 bases, with 9 bases between them. The CDR3 is 14 residues long. Germline V gene sequence: CDR1 KGHSH, CDR2 LQKENI. The CDR3 sequence is CASSPRGGPYEQYF. The CDR3 DNA sequence: TGTGCCAGCTCACCACGGGGCGGTCCCTACGAGCAGTACTTC. Together with reference TRBV18 and TRBJ2-7, the CDR3 gives the full variable domain: NAGVMQNPRHLVRRRGQEARLRCSPMKGHSHVYWYRQLPEEGLKFMVYLQKENIIDESGMPKERFSAEFPKEGPSILRIQQVVRGDSAAYFCASSPRGGPYEQYFGPGTRLTVT.

The chain couples TRBV11-2 to TRBJ1-6; the D gene is possibly TRBD1 (6 bases). This CDR3 has 12 amino acids. Looked up from germline, CDR1 is SGHAT and CDR2 is FQNNGV. V dropped 5 bases and J dropped 18 bases, with 17 bases sitting between them. This CDR3 reads CASSELQGTPHF. The CDR3 DNA is TGTGCCAGCAGCGAACTACAGGGTACCCCCCACTTT.

The CDR3 loop reads CASSRTGSGTGELFF. As DNA, the CDR3 is TGTGCCAGCTCCAGGACAGGGTCGGGCACCGGGGAGCTGTTTTTT. J is TRBJ2-2 and V is TRBV9; 8 bases line up with TRBD1. Germline assignment: CDR1 SGDLS and CDR2 YYNGEE. This CDR3 contains 15 residues. The V gene end was trimmed by 7 bases and the J gene end by 4 bases; junction bases not matched to a gene: 9.

This clone showed up just once. V is TRBV2 and J is TRBJ2-5; no definite D call. CDR3 length equals 11 residues. Germline assignment: CDR1 SNHLY and CDR2 FYNNEI. Deletions cut 6 bases from V and 4 bases from J, with 6 bases between. The CDR3 DNA sequence: TGTGCCAGCAGCCGAGTAGAGACCCAGTACTTC. Its protein is CASSRVETQYF.

The chain recombines TRBV30 with TRBJ1-5; 7 nucleotides line up with TRBD1. CDR1 is GTSNPN and CDR2 is SVGIG in the germline V gene (reference sequence). The CDR3 spans 13 residues. The J segment lost 5 bases and the V segment lost 2 bases, leaving 3 bases of the junction unmatched. This CDR3 is CAWSRDSYQPQHF. CDR3 in DNA: TGTGCCTGGAGTAGGGACAGTTATCAGCCCCAGCATTTT.

The J gene is TRBJ1-3, the V gene TRBV6-1, with D tentatively TRBD1 (5 bases). CDR3 length: 16 residues. Germline CDR1 and CDR2: MNHNS and SASEGT. V was cut by 0 bases and J by 2 bases, with 11 bases left in between. CDR3 DNA sequence: TGTGCCAGCAGTGAAGCGCGGGGCACCACTGGAAACACCATATATTTT. It specifies CASSEARGTTGNTIYF.

The chain joins TRBV27 to TRBJ2-1; no reliable D call. Germline V CDR1 and CDR2: MNHEY, SMNVEV (reference sequence). The CDR3 contains 16 residues. Trimming pared 2 bases from V and 2 bases from J, leaving 13 bases between. The CDR3 loop is CASSLRGTSAYNEQFF. CDR3 DNA: TGTGCCAGCAGTTTACGCGGCACCTCAGCCTACAATGAGCAGTTCTTC.

The chain has TRBV30 and TRBJ1-2; D is uncertain. Trimming took 5 bases from V and 2 from J, leaving 15 bases between them. The CDR3 has 14 residues. Germline V gene data show CDR1 as GTSNPN and CDR2 as SVGIG (reference sequence). As DNA, the CDR3 is TGTGCCTGGTCCATTGTGGGCGCGAACTATGGCTACACCTTC. Its protein product is CAWSIVGANYGYTF. Full variable domain (missing parts from reference TRBV30 and TRBJ1-2): SQTIHQWPATLVQPVGSPLSLECTVEGTSNPNLYWYRQAAGRGLQLLFYSVGIGQISSEVPQNLSASRPQDRQFILSSKKLLLSDSGFYLCAWSIVGANYGYTFGSGTRLTVV.

The rearrangement uses TRBV6-4 and TRBJ2-4; possible D gene TRBD2, 6 bases. The germline V gene encodes CDR1 MRHNA and CDR2 SNTAGT. CDR3 size: 16 residues. Trimming cost V 4 bases and J 1 base, with 14 bases left between them. CDR3: CASSAVGSGAKNIQYF. For the CDR3, the DNA is TGTGCCAGCAGTGCGGTAGGGAGCGGGGCCAAAAACATTCAGTACTTC.